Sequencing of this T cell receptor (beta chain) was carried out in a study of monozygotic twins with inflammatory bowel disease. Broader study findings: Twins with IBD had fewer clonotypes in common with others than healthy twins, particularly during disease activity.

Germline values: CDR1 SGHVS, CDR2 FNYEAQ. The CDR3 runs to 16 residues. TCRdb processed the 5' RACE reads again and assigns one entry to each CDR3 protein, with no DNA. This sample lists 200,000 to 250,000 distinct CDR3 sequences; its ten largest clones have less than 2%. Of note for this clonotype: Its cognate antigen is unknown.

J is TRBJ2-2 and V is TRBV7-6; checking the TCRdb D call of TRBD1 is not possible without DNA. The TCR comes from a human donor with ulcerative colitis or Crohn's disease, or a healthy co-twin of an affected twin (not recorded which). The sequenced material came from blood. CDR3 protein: CASSPVGGQNTGELFF.